The rows below give T cell receptor beta chains drawn from one sample of a study of cytomegalovirus exposure and HLA in healthy donors. Using immunoSEQ multiplex PCR, the repertoire was profiled, and TCRdb retains in-frame clones only, with some absent. The repertoire includes roughly 130,000 clones, 73% of them detected once, and about 1.2% sits in the top ten. The sequenced sample consisted of PBMCs. The receptors come from a woman aged 35 to 49 in good health and CMV-seronegative. Each CDR3 is given without its conserved first and last residue.

cdr3_length	j_call	v_call	cdr3_aa
13	TRBJ1-1	TRBV5-1	ASSFGTGDGTEAF
10	TRBJ1-1	TRBV29-1	SVADLDGEAF
14	TRBJ2-3	TRBV5-1	ASSPAGTALTDTQY
11	TRBJ1-2	TRBV6-6	ASSSDNNYGYT
12	TRBJ1-1	TRBV7-9	ASSLDFQNTEAF
12	TRBJ2-6	TRBV27	ASNTISGANVLT
14	TRBJ1-1	TRBV6-1	ASSEREGQGNTEAF
16	TRBJ1-2	TRBV5-8	ASRLVLDRGRYKGGYT
13	TRBJ1-2	TRBV5-8	ASSLATGSTYGYT
14	TRBJ1-4	TRBV5-1	ASSPQPTEPREKLF
12	TRBJ1-5	TRBV2	ASSERSGLEPQH
12	TRBJ2-2	TRBV10-3	AIGTGKNTGELF
17	TRBJ1-3	TRBV7-9	ASSFTRDRGFIGGNTIY
12	TRBJ1-1	TRBV5-6	ASSLGQGGVEAF
15	TRBJ1-2	TRBV12-2	ASRYKRQWNLSEGYT
15	TRBJ1-1	TRBV28	ASSFPPGRGGNTEAF
13	TRBJ2-1	TRBV5-8	ASSLRGQPYNEQF
10	TRBJ1-2	TRBV29-1	SAQTGNYGYT
12	TRBJ1-5	TRBV6-6	ASSYQGGDQPQH
13	TRBJ2-1	TRBV28	ATRPGQLTYNEQF
14	TRBJ1-1	TRBV7-9	ASSLAGGLRGTEAF
12	TRBJ2-5	TRBV6-1	ASRRDSPKETQY
13	TRBJ2-1	TRBV4-2	ASSQAAGDYNEQF
15	TRBJ1-1	TRBV7-3	ASSPGLEVGWLRFAF
14	TRBJ2-3	TRBV5-6	ASSIIGHISTDTQY
11	TRBJ1-5	TRBV7-2	ASSRYSNQPQH
13	TRBJ2-5	TRBV10-1	ASNVWRGAQETQY
13	TRBJ2-3	TRBV19	ASSPNSYRTDTQY
11	TRBJ2-5	TRBV6-1	ASGLTGQETQY
13	TRBJ2-3	TRBV29-1	SATLTASSTDTQY
13	TRBJ1-1	TRBV5-6	ASSPGPTGGTEAF
12	TRBJ2-7	TRBV4-1	ASSQEWNGGAEY
15	TRBJ1-3	TRBV9	ASSVEETRRSGNTIY
13	TRBJ1-1	TRBV19	ASSIWEGMNTEAF
14	TRBJ2-2	TRBV5-1	ASSDIYGGDTGELF
13	TRBJ1-2	TRBV19	ASSRNPSGADGYT
12	TRBJ2-7	TRBV2	ASREGYSSYEQY
12	TRBJ1-3	TRBV6-1	ASRTTGTGNTIY
15	TRBJ1-1	TRBV11-2	ASSQPLQTGGNTEAF
14	TRBJ2-5	TRBV28	ASSFIAGGLAETQY
14	TRBJ2-1	TRBV19	ASSMPQGAVNNEQF
12	TRBJ1-3	TRBV6-1	ASFTQASGNTIY
13	TRBJ2-1	TRBV7-9	ASSVSSGGYNEQF
13	TRBJ2-7	TRBV5-5	ASSLTTGGFLEQY
14	TRBJ1-1	TRBV4-1	ASSQQPGTGGEVAF
16	TRBJ1-5	TRBV5-1	ASSLAGQGDYSNQPQH
12	TRBJ1-2	TRBV28	ASSLGGGSDGYT
13	TRBJ1-1	TRBV14	ASSPWGRADTEAF
13	TRBJ2-1	TRBV7-2	ASSLGRLTYNEQF
12	TRBJ1-1	TRBV6-5	ASSYSQGASEAF
11	TRBJ1-5	TRBV6-1	ASSLDQGQPQH
12	TRBJ1-5	TRBV18	ASSQQGLDQPQH
14	TRBJ1-3	TRBV14	ASSQGNRGPGNTIY
13	TRBJ2-3	TRBV7-2	ASSPGMWEGDTQY
12	TRBJ2-1	TRBV6-1	ASSLSRRNNEQF
12	TRBJ2-3	TRBV5-4	ASSPGRVADTQY
15	TRBJ1-2	TRBV6-4	ASSDRTGEASNYGYT
15	TRBJ1-1	TRBV9	ASSVAGQGARNTEAF
13	TRBJ2-4	TRBV7-9	ASSPGGYPENIQY
11	TRBJ1-5	TRBV19	ASTSARGLPQH